This T cell receptor beta chain was documented in a study of T cell changes during pregnancy in multiple sclerosis. TCRdb's table, derived via immunoSEQ multiplex PCR, lists solely in-frame clones and lacks some. The sample yields about 75,000 clones, around 90% seen once. This CDR3 has 12 residues. Germline V CDR1 and CDR2: SGHRS, YFSETQ. V dropped 0 bases and J dropped 8 bases, with 8 bases sitting between them. The input for sequencing was peripheral blood, taken in the first trimester of pregnancy. The source is a female donor in good health, enrolled as a control in a pregnancy study. The rearrangement joins TRBV5-1 to TRBJ1-2; D is unclear. CDR3 DNA: TGCGCCAGCAGCTTGGGGGCCTTCGGCTACACCTTC. This translates into CASSLGAFGYTF.